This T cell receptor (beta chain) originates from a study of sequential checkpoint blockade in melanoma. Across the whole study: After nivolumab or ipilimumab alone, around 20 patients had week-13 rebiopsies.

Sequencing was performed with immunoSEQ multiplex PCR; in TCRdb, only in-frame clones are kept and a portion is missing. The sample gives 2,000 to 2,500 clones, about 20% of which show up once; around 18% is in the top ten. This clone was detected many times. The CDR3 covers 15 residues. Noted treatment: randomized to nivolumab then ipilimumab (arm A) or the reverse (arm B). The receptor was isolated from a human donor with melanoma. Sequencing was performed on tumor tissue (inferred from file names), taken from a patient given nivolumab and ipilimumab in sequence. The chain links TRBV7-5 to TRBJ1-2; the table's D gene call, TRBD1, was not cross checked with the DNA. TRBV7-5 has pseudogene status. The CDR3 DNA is TGTGCCAGCAGCTTAAACAGCCCGACTAACTATGGCTACACCTTC. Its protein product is CASSLNSPTNYGYTF.